These 10 T cell receptor beta chains were sequenced from one sample in a study of vaccination effects on CD4 cells after COVID-19. Clones were sequenced by immunoSEQ multiplex PCR, and TCRdb holds only the in-frame ones, with some missing. The data contain under 40,000 clones, about three quarters of them singletons. Isolating CD4+ T cells followed approximately 11 days of culture. PCR showed that the person got SARS-CoV-2 infection at some point between March and December 2020. The participants, recipients of two vaccine doses, got either BNT162b2 or mRNA-1273. For these receptors, no antigen is known. The source was CD4+ T cells from PBMCs cultured without peptide, collected after COVID-19 vaccination. These receptors all come from a human donor who had a prior SARS-CoV-2 infection.

V is TRBV10-3 and J is TRBJ1-1; D call uncertain. Germline V gives CDR1 ENHRY, CDR2 SYGVKD. The CDR3 extends over 11 amino acids. V lost 6 bases and J 2 bases, leaving 4 bases between the germline ends. The CDR3 DNA is TGTGCCATCAGGGACAACACTGAAGCTTTCTTT. This gives the protein CAIRDNTEAFF.

The chain recombines TRBV4-3 with TRBJ2-1; 7 bases line up with TRBD2. This CDR3 comprises 18 residues. The V and J ends lost 4 bases and 7 bases, in that order; junction bases with no gene match: 19. CDR1 is LGHNA, CDR2 YSLEER, per germline. In DNA form, the CDR3 reads TGCGCCAGCAGCCTCCGTCGACCGGCGGGAGCACCGGGGAATGAGCAGTTCTTC. Translation: CASSLRRPAGAPGNEQFF.

The chain is built from TRBV15 and TRBJ2-7; D not certain. The length of the CDR3 is 13 residues. Trimming pared 4 bases from V and 1 base from J, leaving 8 bases between. The germline gives CDR1 LNHNV, CDR2 YYDKDF (reference sequence). The CDR3 bases are TGTGCCACCAGCATCGGAGTTTCCTACGAGCAGTACTTC. It is translated as CATSIGVSYEQYF. Looking up the rest from reference TRBV15 and TRBJ2-7 gives the full variable domain: DAMVIQNPRYQVTQFGKPVTLSCSQTLNHNVMYWYQQKSSQAPKLLFHYYDKDFNNEADTPDNFQSRRPNTSFCFLDIRSPGLGDTAMYLCATSIGVSYEQYFGPGTRLTVT.

Here the CDR3 reads CASSPMTGAMNTEAFF. CDR3 bases: TGTGCCAGCTCACCAATGACAGGGGCAATGAACACTGAAGCTTTCTTT. This chain uses TRBV18 with TRBJ1-1; 8 nucleotides line up with TRBD1. Germline-derived CDR1 and CDR2 are KGHSH and LQKENI. The CDR3 totals 16 residues. The V segment lost 2 bases and the J segment 0 bases; nucleotides outside the gene matches: 5. Variable domain in full (rest from reference TRBV18 and TRBJ1-1): NAGVMQNPRHLVRRRGQEARLRCSPMKGHSHVYWYRQLPEEGLKFMVYLQKENIIDESGMPKERFSAEFPKEGPSILRIQQVVRGDSAAYFCASSPMTGAMNTEAFFGQGTRLTVV.

In its sample, this clone was seen a few times. The chain carries TRBV4-2 and TRBJ1-6, with D uncertain. The CDR3 consists of 14 residues. Germline V gives CDR1 LGHNA, CDR2 YNFKEQ. Deletions cut 0 bases from V and 12 bases from J, with 12 bases between. The chain's CDR3 is CASSQDLRVGPLHF. As DNA, the CDR3 is TGTGCCAGCAGCCAAGATCTGCGTGTGGGACCCCTCCACTTT.

This sequence joins TRBV2 and TRBJ1-1, with D uncertain. Germline CDR1 SNHLY, CDR2 FYNNEI. CDR3 length: 13 amino acids. The ends were cut back, 10 bases at V and 1 base at J, with 13 bases in the middle. The CDR3 DNA reads TGTGCCACCTGGCGGGCAAAGAACACTGAAGCTTTCTTT. Protein sequence: CATWRAKNTEAFF.

This clone has just one count. V gene TRBV18 combines with J gene TRBJ2-1; 9 positions agree with TRBD1. Germline loops: CDR1 KGHSH, CDR2 LQKENI. V lost 3 bases, J lost 9 bases, and 9 bases stayed unmatched. The CDR3 runs 15 residues. CDR3 DNA sequence: TGTGCCAGCTCACCTAGGACCCCGACAGGGGGTGAGCAGTTCTTC. It yields the protein CASSPRTPTGGEQFF. Full variable domain (missing parts from reference TRBV18 and TRBJ2-1): NAGVMQNPRHLVRRRGQEARLRCSPMKGHSHVYWYRQLPEEGLKFMVYLQKENIIDESGMPKERFSAEFPKEGPSILRIQQVVRGDSAAYFCASSPRTPTGGEQFFGPGTRLTVL.

This chain connects TRBV7-3 to TRBJ1-1; TRBD1 agrees at 7 bases. Germline V gives CDR1 SGHTA, CDR2 FQGTGA. The J segment lost 3 bases and the V segment lost 5 bases, leaving 15 bases of the junction unmatched. The CDR3 totals 17 residues. CDR3 bases: TGTGCCAGCAGCCGCATCGGGGACAGTTCAGAATACACTGAAGCTTTCTTT. It codes for CASSRIGDSSEYTEAFF.

V is TRBV6-1 and J is TRBJ2-1; D unresolved. V gave up 2 bases and J gave up 6 bases, with 11 bases separating them. This CDR3 spans 14 amino acids. Germline V gives CDR1 MNHNS, CDR2 SASEGT. The CDR3 nucleotides read TGTGCCAGCAGTGAATTCGGCTACATCAATGAGCAGTTCTTC. This gives the protein CASSEFGYINEQFF.

J is TRBJ1-2 and V is TRBV6-5, with D possibly TRBD1 on 5 matching bases. Germline V gene lookup returns CDR1 MNHEY and CDR2 SVGAGI. The CDR3 runs to 14 residues. V lost 2 bases and J 4 bases, leaving 11 bases between the germline ends. CDR3 bases: TGTGCCAGCAGTTACGGCAGGGTCGGCTATGGCTACACCTTC. Protein: CASSYGRVGYGYTF.